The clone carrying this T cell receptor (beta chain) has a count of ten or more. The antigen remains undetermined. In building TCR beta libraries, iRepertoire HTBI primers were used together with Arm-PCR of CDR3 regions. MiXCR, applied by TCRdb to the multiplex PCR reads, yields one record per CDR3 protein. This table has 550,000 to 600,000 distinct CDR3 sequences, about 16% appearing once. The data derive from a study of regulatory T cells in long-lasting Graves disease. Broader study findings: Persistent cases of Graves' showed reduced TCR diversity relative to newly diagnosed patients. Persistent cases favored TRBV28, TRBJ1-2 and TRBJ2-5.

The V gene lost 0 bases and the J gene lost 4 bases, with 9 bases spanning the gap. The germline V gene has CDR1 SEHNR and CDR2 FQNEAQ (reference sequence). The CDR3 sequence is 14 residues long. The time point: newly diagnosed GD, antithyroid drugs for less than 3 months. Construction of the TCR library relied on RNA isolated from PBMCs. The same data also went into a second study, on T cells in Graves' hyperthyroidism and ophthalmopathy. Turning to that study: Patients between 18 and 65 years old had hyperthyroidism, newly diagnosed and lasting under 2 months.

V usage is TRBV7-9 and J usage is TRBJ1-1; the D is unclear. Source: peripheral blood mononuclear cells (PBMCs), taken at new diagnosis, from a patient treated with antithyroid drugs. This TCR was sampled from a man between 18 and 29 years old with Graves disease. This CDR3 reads CASSLAFFSTEAFF. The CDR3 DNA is TGTGCCAGCAGCTTAGCGTTTTTTAGCACTGAAGCTTTCTTT.